The 28 T cell receptor beta chains given below trace back to one sample, sequenced in a study of blood T cell repertoires in COVID-19. Some clones are missing from TCRdb's copy, which holds only in-frame ones; the method was immunoSEQ multiplex PCR. In the table there are 250,000 or so clones, approximately 86% of which are singletons. The specimen sequenced was peripheral blood. These receptors originate from a woman in her seventies with active or convalescent COVID-19.

The chain has TRBV27 and TRBJ2-7, with 10 bases aligning to TRBD2. The CDR3 has 15 residues. The germline V gene encodes CDR1 MNHEY and CDR2 SMNVEV (reference sequence). J was trimmed by 6 bases and V by 6 bases; bases with no gene match: 11. The CDR3 reads CASRNPSGGPSEQYF. The CDR3, as DNA: TGTGCCAGCAGAAACCCTAGCGGGGGCCCCTCCGAGCAGTACTTC.

The chain is built from TRBV19 and TRBJ1-2, with 8 bases that match TRBD1. CDR1 is LNHDA and CDR2 is SQIVND in the germline V gene (reference sequence). The CDR3 totals 14 residues. J lost 2 bases, V lost 5 bases, and 4 bases had no gene match. The CDR3 here is CASSRTGTNYGYTF. Written as DNA, the CDR3 is TGTGCCAGTAGTCGGACAGGGACGAACTATGGCTACACCTTC.

The chain joins TRBV12-3 or TRBV12-4 to TRBJ1-1; a weak D match, TRBD1 (5 bases). V lost 0 bases and J 8 bases, leaving 10 bases between the germline ends. The CDR3 loop spans 13 amino acids. CDR3 nucleotide sequence: TGTGCCAGCAGTTTAGCAGGAGGGACCGAAGCTTTCTTT. Amino acids: CASSLAGGTEAFF.

CDR3: CASSGGPVETQYF. CDR3 in DNA: TGTGCCAGCAGCGGGGGCCCGGTAGAGACCCAGTACTTC. The chain carries TRBV9 and TRBJ2-5; the D gene is possibly TRBD1 (5 bases). V lost 3 bases, J lost 4 bases, and 10 bases lay in between. Germline CDR1 and CDR2: SGDLS and YYNGEE. The CDR3 spans 13 residues.

This rearrangement joins TRBV19 to TRBJ1-2; weak D call: TRBD1 (6 bases). Per germline, CDR1 LNHDA and CDR2 SQIVND (reference sequence). The V gene lost 7 bases and the J gene lost 2 bases, with 14 bases spanning the gap. This CDR3 is 14 amino acids long. CDR3: CASKPTGNNYGYTF. The CDR3 DNA is TGTGCCAGTAAGCCTACAGGGAACAACTATGGCTACACCTTC.

This rearrangement joins TRBV7-3 to TRBJ2-3, with 10 bases that match TRBD2. V was clipped by 7 bases and J by 2 bases; unmatched bases: 3. Germline V gives CDR1 SGHTA, CDR2 FQGTGA. The CDR3 is 14 residues long. CDR3 nucleotides: TGTGCCAGCACTAGCGGGGGATACACAGATACGCAGTATTTT. Protein sequence: CASTSGGYTDTQYF.

The chain has TRBV6-5 and TRBJ1-2, with 7 bases identical to TRBD1. CDR1 is MNHEY and CDR2 is SVGAGI in the germline V gene. The CDR3 runs to 14 residues. V shed 8 bases, J shed 5 bases, and the junction held 11 bases outside the gene matches. CDR3 in DNA: TGTGCCAGCCAAACGACAGGGCCGACTTATGGCTACACCTTC. This translates into CASQTTGPTYGYTF.

The chain combines TRBV3-1 (or the pseudogene TRBV3-2) with TRBJ2-7; D is possibly TRBD1 (6 bases). Trimming shortened V by 5 bases and J by 6 bases, and 14 bases separated the two germline ends. The CDR3 sequence is 13 residues long. Germline V gene data show CDR1 as LGHDT and CDR2 as YNNKEL (reference sequence). CDR3 bases: TGTGCCAGCAGCAGGACAGCCGTGTCCGAGCAGTACTTC. Translating gives CASSRTAVSEQYF.

This clone was detected a few times. The chain has TRBV6-5 and TRBJ2-2, with a weak D call TRBD2 (6 bases). V dropped 5 bases and J dropped 7 bases, with 8 bases sitting between them. The germline CDR1 and CDR2 sequences are MNHEY and SVGAGI. The CDR3 totals 12 residues. The CDR3 spells CASSTGDGELFF. CDR3 nucleotides: TGTGCCAGCAGTACGGGGGACGGGGAGCTGTTTTTT.

A few counts support this clone. The chain has TRBV5-4 and TRBJ1-1; TRBD1 matches at 10 bases. Germline trimming cut 5 bases from V and 6 bases from J; bases unmatched to any gene: 13. From germline, CDR1 is SGHNT and CDR2 YYREEE (reference sequence). The CDR3 sequence is 16 residues long. In DNA form, the CDR3 reads TGTGCCAGCAGGCCCGGAGGGACAGGGGACATCCCTGAAGCTTTCTTT. Translation gives CASRPGGTGDIPEAFF.

The CDR3 DNA sequence: TGTGCCAGCACCCCGGGGAGCACCCACACCGGGGAGCTGTTTTTT. This encodes CASTPGSTHTGELFF. The chain links TRBV28 to TRBJ2-2; maybe TRBD2 (5 bases). Trimming shortened V by 7 bases and J by 3 bases, and 15 bases separated the two germline ends. The CDR3 loop spans 15 amino acids. CDR1 MDHEN and CDR2 SYDVKM come from the germline V gene.

The chain joins TRBV5-1 to TRBJ2-7; 9 bases are shared with TRBD1. The CDR3 length is 17 residues. J gave up 6 bases and V 3 bases, and 16 bases lay outside the gene matches. Germline V gene lookup returns CDR1 SGHRS and CDR2 YFSETQ. DNA for the CDR3: TGCGCCAGCAGCTCTGTACTCACAGGGGGCGCGTACTCCGAGCAGTACTTC. Protein: CASSSVLTGGAYSEQYF.

The chain carries TRBV5-1 and TRBJ1-5, with TRBD1 identical over 9 bases. The CDR3 is made up of 14 amino acids. The germline V gene encodes CDR1 SGHRS and CDR2 YFSETQ. The J segment lost 7 bases and the V segment lost 4 bases, leaving 6 bases of the junction unmatched. CDR3 region: CASSPGQGGQPQHF. In DNA, the CDR3 is TGCGCCAGCAGCCCGGGACAGGGTGGCCAGCCCCAGCATTTT.

The rearrangement joins TRBV9 to TRBJ1-2, with D possibly matching TRBD1 (5 bases). In germline, CDR1 is SGDLS, CDR2 YYNGEE. V lost 4 bases and J lost 0, with 13 bases in between. The CDR3 runs 15 residues. CDR3 loop: CASSPGLETNYGYTF. The CDR3 DNA reads as TGTGCCAGCAGCCCGGGACTGGAGACTAACTATGGCTACACCTTC.

The rearrangement uses TRBV11-2 and TRBJ1-1; D gene ambiguous. Germline values: CDR1 SGHAT, CDR2 FQNNGV. The V end was cut by 2 bases, the J end by 4 bases, with 14 bases between. The CDR3 extends over 15 amino acids. The CDR3 region has the DNA TGTGCCAGCAGCTTAATGCCCCCAGCGAGCACTGAAGCTTTCTTT. As protein: CASSLMPPASTEAFF.

V usage is TRBV5-1 and J usage is TRBJ1-2, with a tentative D call TRBD1 (5 bases). In germline, CDR1 is SGHRS, CDR2 YFSETQ. This CDR3 has 14 amino acids. Between the trimmed V and J ends, which lost 2 bases and 2 bases, there was a span of 10 bases. CDR3 amino acids: CASSFSGGNYGYTF. DNA for the CDR3: TGCGCCAGCAGCTTTTCCGGGGGGAACTATGGCTACACCTTC.

This clone was recorded only once. V is TRBV5-4 and J is TRBJ2-2; D possibly corresponds to TRBD2 (7 bases). Germline-derived CDR1 and CDR2 are SGHNT and YYREEE (reference sequence). V was trimmed by 0 bases and J by 6 bases, leaving 12 bases between them. The CDR3 has 15 residues. As DNA, the CDR3 is TGTGCCAGCAGCTTGGAGGGGGGGCGGTCCGGGGAGCTGTTTTTT. It yields the protein CASSLEGGRSGELFF.

The genes are TRBV28 and TRBJ2-7; D perhaps matches TRBD1 (6 bases). Per germline, CDR1 MDHEN and CDR2 SYDVKM. V shed 8 bases and J shed 5 bases, with 16 bases lying between them. This CDR3 region has 13 residues. The CDR3 is CASRQASRDEQYF. The CDR3 DNA sequence: TGTGCCAGCCGACAGGCGTCTAGAGACGAGCAGTACTTC. The full variable domain, its missing parts supplied by reference TRBV28 and TRBJ2-7, is DVKVTQSSRYLVKRTGEKVFLECVQDMDHENMFWYRQDPGLGLRLIYFSYDVKMKEKGDIPEGYSVSREKKERFSLILESASTNQTSMYLCASRQASRDEQYFGPGTRLTVT.

The gene calls are TRBV7-9 and TRBJ1-2, with TRBD1 matching 7 bases. The CDR3 runs to 16 residues. Germline values: CDR1 SEHNR, CDR2 FQNEAQ (reference sequence). Trimming at V came to 4 bases and at J to 4 bases, leaving 12 bases not matched to a gene. The CDR3 loop reads CASSYLSGTAPYGYTF. CDR3 bases: TGTGCCAGCAGCTATCTATCAGGGACAGCCCCCTATGGCTACACCTTC.

The chain couples TRBV5-8 to TRBJ1-2; 11 bases agree with TRBD1. The V gene end was trimmed by 4 bases and the J gene end by 10 bases; junction bases not matched to a gene: 6. CDR1 and CDR2 (germline): SGHTS, YDEGEE. This CDR3 is 13 amino acids long. CDR3 region: CASSGQGAESYTF. The CDR3, as DNA: TGTGCCAGCAGCGGACAGGGGGCGGAATCCTACACCTTC.

V usage is TRBV2 and J usage is TRBJ2-5, with 11 bases that match TRBD2. Germline V gene data show CDR1 as SNHLY and CDR2 as FYNNEI. CDR3 length equals 14 residues. V trimming: 6 bases; J trimming: 6 bases; junction bases outside the gene matches: 6. CDR3 nucleotide sequence: TGTGCCAGCAGGGACACTAGCGGGGGAAAGACCCAGTACTTC. Protein: CASRDTSGGKTQYF.

J is TRBJ1-5 and V is TRBV11-2, with a tentative D call TRBD1 (5 bases). Germline CDR1 SGHAT, CDR2 FQNNGV. V lost 1 base and J lost 1, with 8 bases in between. This CDR3 has 15 residues. In nucleotides, the CDR3 is TGTGCCAGCAGCTTAGGGGGCCGGAGCAATCAGCCCCAGCATTTT. Amino acids: CASSLGGRSNQPQHF.

The chain combines TRBV6-5 with TRBJ1-1; unclear D gene. Germline V gene data show CDR1 as MNHEY and CDR2 as SVGAGI. V lost 6 bases, J lost 7 bases, and 18 bases lay in between. The CDR3 is 14 amino acids. CDR3 bases: TGTGCCAGCAGGATCACCGGGAGGGAAATTGAAGCTTTCTTT. This translates into CASRITGREIEAFF.

The rearrangement links TRBV6-5 to TRBJ1-1, with D perhaps matching TRBD1 (5 bases). The CDR3 spans 14 residues. Trimming cost V 6 bases and J 5 bases, with 16 bases left between them. The V gene's germline CDR1 is MNHEY and CDR2 SVGAGI. The CDR3 DNA follows: TGTGCCAGCAGCTTGATGACAGATAATACTGAAGCTTTCTTT. The encoded protein is CASSLMTDNTEAFF.

The chain couples TRBV29-1 to TRBJ1-2, with unresolved D. Trimming left V 1 base short and J 8 bases short, with 17 bases between. Germline-derived CDR1 and CDR2 are SQVTM and ANQGSEA. CDR3 length: 14 amino acids. CDR3 region: CSVEAGRGGRGYTF. The CDR3 bases are TGCAGCGTTGAAGCCGGCCGGGGAGGAAGGGGCTACACCTTC.

The rearrangement joins TRBV6-5 to TRBJ1-2, with 7 positions matching TRBD1. This CDR3 has 14 amino acids. CDR1 and CDR2 from the germline V gene are MNHEY and SVGAGI. Trimming at V came to 0 bases and at J to 8 bases, leaving 6 bases not matched to a gene. CDR3 region: CASSYSLRGTGYTF. The CDR3 nucleotides read TGTGCCAGCAGTTACTCACTCAGGGGGACGGGCTACACCTTC.

This chain's CDR3 is CASSRRTSGGAGQETQYF. The DNA for the CDR3 is TGTGCCAGCAGCCGAAGGACTAGCGGGGGGGCCGGTCAAGAGACCCAGTACTTC. The genes are TRBV4-2 and TRBJ2-5; the match to TRBD2 covers 15 bases. CDR1 and CDR2 from the germline V gene are LGHNA and YNFKEQ. V shed 4 bases and J 2 bases; nucleotides not matched to a gene: 8. The CDR3 has 18 residues.

The chain's CDR3 is CASSPHNRGFGNTIYF. The CDR3 DNA reads as TGTGCCAGCAGTCCCCACAACAGGGGATTTGGAAACACCATATATTTT. The chain combines TRBV6-2 or TRBV6-3 with TRBJ1-3; TRBD1 aligns across 7 bases. The CDR3 extends over 16 amino acids. Germline V gene data show CDR1 as MNHEY and CDR2 as SVGEGT. With 5 bases clipped from V and 3 bases from J, the junction kept 10 bases outside the gene matches.